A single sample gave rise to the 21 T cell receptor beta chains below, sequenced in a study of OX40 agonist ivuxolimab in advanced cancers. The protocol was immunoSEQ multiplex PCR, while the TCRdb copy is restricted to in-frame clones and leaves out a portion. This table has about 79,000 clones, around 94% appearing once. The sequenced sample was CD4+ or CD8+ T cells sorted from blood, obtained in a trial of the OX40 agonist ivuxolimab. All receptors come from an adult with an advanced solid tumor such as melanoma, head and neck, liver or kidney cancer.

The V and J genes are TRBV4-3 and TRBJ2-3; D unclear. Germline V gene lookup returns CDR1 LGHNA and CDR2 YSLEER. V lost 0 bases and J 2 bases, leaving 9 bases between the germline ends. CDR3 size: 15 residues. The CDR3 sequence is CASSQEQRLTDTQYF. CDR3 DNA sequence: TGCGCCAGCAGCCAAGAACAGCGTCTCACAGATACGCAGTATTTT.

The CDR3 here is CATSTRVWTQNTEAFF. For the CDR3, the DNA is TGTGCCACCAGCACCAGGGTGTGGACTCAGAACACTGAAGCTTTCTTT. This chain connects TRBV15 to TRBJ1-1, with D possibly matching TRBD1 (5 bases). The CDR3 loop spans 16 amino acids. V was cut by 4 bases and J by 1 base, with 16 bases left in between. CDR1 LNHNV and CDR2 YYDKDF come from the germline V gene (reference sequence).

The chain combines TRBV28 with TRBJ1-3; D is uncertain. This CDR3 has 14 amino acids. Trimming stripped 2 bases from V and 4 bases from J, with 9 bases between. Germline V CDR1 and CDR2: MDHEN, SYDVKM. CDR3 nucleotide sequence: TGTGCCAGCAGTTTACCGTTCCGGGGAAACACCATATATTTT. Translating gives CASSLPFRGNTIYF.

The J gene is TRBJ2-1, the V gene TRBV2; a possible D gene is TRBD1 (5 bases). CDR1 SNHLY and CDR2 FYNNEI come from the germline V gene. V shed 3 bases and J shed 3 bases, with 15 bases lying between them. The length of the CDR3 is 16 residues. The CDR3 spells CASSEAPDTLYNEQFF. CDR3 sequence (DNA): TGTGCCAGCAGTGAGGCTCCGGACACGCTCTACAATGAGCAGTTCTTC.

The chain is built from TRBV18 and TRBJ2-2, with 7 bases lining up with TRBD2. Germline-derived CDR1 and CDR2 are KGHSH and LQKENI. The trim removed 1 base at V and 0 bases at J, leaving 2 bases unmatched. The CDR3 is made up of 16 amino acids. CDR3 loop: CASSPRLAANTGELFF. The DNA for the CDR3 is TGTGCCAGCTCACCACGGCTAGCGGCGAACACCGGGGAGCTGTTTTTT.

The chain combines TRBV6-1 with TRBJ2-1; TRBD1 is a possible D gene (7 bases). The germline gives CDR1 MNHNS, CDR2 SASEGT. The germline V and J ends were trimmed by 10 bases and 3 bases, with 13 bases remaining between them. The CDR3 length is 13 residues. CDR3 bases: TGTGCCATTCAGGGGGGACTCTACAATGAGCAGTTCTTC. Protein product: CAIQGGLYNEQFF.

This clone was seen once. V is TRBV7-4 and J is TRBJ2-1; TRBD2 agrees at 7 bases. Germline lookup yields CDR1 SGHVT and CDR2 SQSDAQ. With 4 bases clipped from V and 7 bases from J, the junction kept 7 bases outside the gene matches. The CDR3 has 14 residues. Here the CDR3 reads CASSSKRDWNEQFF. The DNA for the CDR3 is TGTGCCAGCAGCTCGAAGCGGGATTGGAATGAGCAGTTCTTC.

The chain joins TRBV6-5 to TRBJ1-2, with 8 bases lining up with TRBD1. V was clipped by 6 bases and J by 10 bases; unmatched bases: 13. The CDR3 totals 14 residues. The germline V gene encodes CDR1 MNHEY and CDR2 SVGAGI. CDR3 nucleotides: TGTGCCAGCAGACCCCCTGACAGGGGCTCAGCCTACACCTTC. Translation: CASRPPDRGSAYTF.

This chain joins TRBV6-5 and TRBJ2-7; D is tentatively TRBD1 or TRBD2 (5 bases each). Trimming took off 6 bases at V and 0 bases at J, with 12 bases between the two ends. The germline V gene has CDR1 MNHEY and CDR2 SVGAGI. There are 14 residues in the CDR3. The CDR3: CASSQGRASYEQYF. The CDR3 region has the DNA TGTGCCAGCAGCCAGGGACGGGCCTCCTACGAGCAGTACTTC.

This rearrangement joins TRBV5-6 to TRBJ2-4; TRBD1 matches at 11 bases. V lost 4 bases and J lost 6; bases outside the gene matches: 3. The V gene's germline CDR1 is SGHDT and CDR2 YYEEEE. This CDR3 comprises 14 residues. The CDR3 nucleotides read TGTGCCAGCAGCCCCGGGACAGGGGGAAACATTCAGTACTTC. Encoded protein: CASSPGTGGNIQYF.

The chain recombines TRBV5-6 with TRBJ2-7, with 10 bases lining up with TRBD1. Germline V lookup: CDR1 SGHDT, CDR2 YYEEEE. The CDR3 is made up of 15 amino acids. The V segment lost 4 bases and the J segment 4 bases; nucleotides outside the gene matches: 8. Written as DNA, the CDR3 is TGTGCCAGCAGCAGATGGACAGGGGGGGCTTACGAGCAGTACTTC. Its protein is CASSRWTGGAYEQYF.

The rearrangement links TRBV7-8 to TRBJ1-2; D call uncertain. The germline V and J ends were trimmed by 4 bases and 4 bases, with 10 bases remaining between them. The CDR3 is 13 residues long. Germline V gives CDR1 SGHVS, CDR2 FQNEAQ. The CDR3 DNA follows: TGTGCCAGCAGCTCCCTTGGAGGCTATGGCTACACCTTC. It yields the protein CASSSLGGYGYTF.

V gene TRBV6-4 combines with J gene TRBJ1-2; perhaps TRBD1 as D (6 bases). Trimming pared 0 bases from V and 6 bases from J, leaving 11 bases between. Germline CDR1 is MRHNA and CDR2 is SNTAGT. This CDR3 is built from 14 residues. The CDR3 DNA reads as TGTGCCAGCAGTGACTCCGGGGGGGCAGATGGCTACACCTTC. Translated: CASSDSGGADGYTF.

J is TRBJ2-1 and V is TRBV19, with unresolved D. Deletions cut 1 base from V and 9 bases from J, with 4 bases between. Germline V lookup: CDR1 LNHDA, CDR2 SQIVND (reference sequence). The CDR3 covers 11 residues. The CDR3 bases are TGTGCCAGTAGTATAGGGTCTGAGCAGTTCTTC. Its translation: CASSIGSEQFF.

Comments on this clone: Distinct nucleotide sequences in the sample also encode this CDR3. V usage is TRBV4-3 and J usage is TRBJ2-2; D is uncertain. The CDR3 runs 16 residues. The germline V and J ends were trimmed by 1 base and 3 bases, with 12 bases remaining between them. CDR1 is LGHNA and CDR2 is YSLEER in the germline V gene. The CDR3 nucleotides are TGCGCCAGCAGCCAAGGAGTACTCGGAGACACCGGGGAGCTGTTTTTT. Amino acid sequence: CASSQGVLGDTGELFF.

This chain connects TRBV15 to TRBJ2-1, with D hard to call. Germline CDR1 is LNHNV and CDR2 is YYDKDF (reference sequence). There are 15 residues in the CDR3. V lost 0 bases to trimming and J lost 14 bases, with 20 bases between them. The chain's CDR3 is CATSRDLLVPVREFF. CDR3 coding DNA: TGTGCCACCAGCAGAGATCTGCTAGTCCCCGTTCGCGAGTTCTTC.

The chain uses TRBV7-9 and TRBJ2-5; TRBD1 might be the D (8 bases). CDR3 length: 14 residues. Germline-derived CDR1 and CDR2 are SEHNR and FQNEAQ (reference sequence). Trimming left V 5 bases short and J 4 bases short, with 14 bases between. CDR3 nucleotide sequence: TGTGCCAGCAGCCCACAGGGGGGGGGAGAGACCCAGTACTTC. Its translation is CASSPQGGGETQYF.

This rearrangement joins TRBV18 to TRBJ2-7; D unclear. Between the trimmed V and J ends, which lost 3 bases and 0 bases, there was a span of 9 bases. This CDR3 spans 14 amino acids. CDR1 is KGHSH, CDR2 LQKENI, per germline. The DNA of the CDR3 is TGTGCCAGCTCACCGGCCGGCCGCTCCTACGAGCAGTACTTC. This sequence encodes CASSPAGRSYEQYF.

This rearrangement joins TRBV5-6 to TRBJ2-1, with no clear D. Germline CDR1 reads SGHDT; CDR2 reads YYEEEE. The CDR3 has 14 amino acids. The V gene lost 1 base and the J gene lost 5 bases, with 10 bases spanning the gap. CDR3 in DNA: TGTGCCAGCAGCTTGTCGGGCTGGGACAATGAGCAGTTCTTC. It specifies CASSLSGWDNEQFF.

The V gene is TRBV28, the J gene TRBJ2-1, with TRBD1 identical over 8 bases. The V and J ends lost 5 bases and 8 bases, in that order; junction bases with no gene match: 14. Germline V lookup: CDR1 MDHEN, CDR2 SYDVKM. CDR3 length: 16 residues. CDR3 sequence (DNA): TGTGCCAGCAGTCCAGCTTTTTCCGCAGGGGGCTATGAGCAGTTCTTC. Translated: CASSPAFSAGGYEQFF.

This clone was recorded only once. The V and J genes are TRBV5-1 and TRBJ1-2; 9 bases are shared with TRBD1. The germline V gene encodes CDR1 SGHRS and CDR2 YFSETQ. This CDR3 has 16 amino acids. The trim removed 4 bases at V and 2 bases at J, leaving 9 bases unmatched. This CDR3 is CASSPRGQGSNYGYTF. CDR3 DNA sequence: TGCGCCAGCAGCCCTAGAGGACAGGGGTCCAACTATGGCTACACCTTC.